Listed below are T cell receptor beta chains from one sample, sequenced in a study of response to subunit inactivated influenza vaccine. TCRdb fed the RT-PCR reads into MiXCR, producing one record per CDR3 protein. The data hold approximately 160,000 distinct CDR3 sequences, with approximately 11% observed a single time. The sample here was CD8+ T cells sorted from PBMCs, taken 23 months after vaccination. The receptors come from a man aged 50 to 69 who received an inactivated influenza vaccine. Both conserved end residues are part of each CDR3. A D gene is named only where the DNA matches it firmly. A clone size is listed for some rows: how often the clone was seen (once, few, many), or a class if it is expanded.

abundance | j_gene | v_gene | d_gene | CDR3nt | CDR3aa
- | TRBJ1-3 | TRBV4-1 | - | TGCGCCAGCAGCCAAGATCTGCAGGCGGGAAACACCATATATTTT | CASSQDLQAGNTIYF
- | TRBJ1-4 | TRBV7-6 | - | TGTGCCAGCAGCTTACTCGGGGGGGTAAATGAAAAACTGTTTTTT | CASSLLGGVNEKLFF
- | TRBJ2-1 | TRBV7-6 | - | TGTGCCAGCAGCCCCTATACAGGGACTGGAGATAATGAGCAGTTCTTC | CASSPYTGTGDNEQFF
- | TRBJ2-1 | TRBV6-2/TRBV6-3 | - | TGTGCCAGCAGTCTCACGGGGCTCGGTAATGAGCAGTTCTTC | CASSLTGLGNEQFF
- | TRBJ2-2 | TRBV6-1 | - | TGTGCCAGCAGTACCGGGTTGAACACCGGGGAGCTGTTTTTT | CASSTGLNTGELFF
- | TRBJ1-2 | TRBV6-5 | TRBD1 | TGTGCCAGCAATCCACGACAGGGCTATGGCTACACCTTC | CASNPRQGYGYTF
- | TRBJ2-2 | TRBV20-1 | TRBD1 | TGCAGTGCTAGGGGACAGGGCCCCGGGGAGCTGTTTTTT | CSARGQGPGELFF
- | TRBJ2-1 | TRBV9 | TRBD2 | TGTGCCAGCAGCCAAGGAGGCGGGAGGGTATACAATGAGCAGTTCTTC | CASSQGGGRVYNEQFF
many | TRBJ2-2 | TRBV4-3 | - | TGCGCCAGCAGCCAAGACGGGGGCGCCCAGGTCGGGGAGCTGTTTTTT | CASSQDGGAQVGELFF
- | TRBJ2-7 | TRBV5-6 | - | TGTGCCAGCAGCTTGGGCCGGACAGCGCTTTTCTACGAGCAGTACTTC | CASSLGRTALFYEQYF
few | TRBJ2-2 | TRBV7-6 | TRBD2 | TGTGCCAGCAGCCTGGGGACTAGCGGGTTCACCGGGGAGCTGTTTTTT | CASSLGTSGFTGELFF
- | TRBJ2-3 | TRBV2 | - | TGTGCCAGCAGTGACTATGTAGATACGCAGTATTTT | CASSDYVDTQYF
- | TRBJ2-7 | TRBV9 | TRBD1 | TGTGCCAGCAGCGTAGAGGGGGCCCCATTATACGAGCAGTACTTC | CASSVEGAPLYEQYF
few | TRBJ2-7 | TRBV27 | TRBD2 | TGTGCCAGCAGTTTGGGGACTAGCCGTTCCTACGAGCAGTACTTC | CASSLGTSRSYEQYF
few | TRBJ1-1 | TRBV10-3 | TRBD1 | TGTGCCACCACGACAGGGCCGGACACTGAAGCTTTCTTT | CATTTGPDTEAFF
- | TRBJ1-4 | TRBV7-9 | - | TGTGCCAGCAGCTTACAACGGCAGGGAGGCGAAAAACTGTTTTTT | CASSLQRQGGEKLFF
many | TRBJ2-5 | TRBV11-2 | - | TGTGCCAGCAGCTCCCATCAGACCGGGGCGGAGGAGACCCAGTACTTC | CASSSHQTGAEETQYF
many | TRBJ2-1 | TRBV20-1 | - | TGCAGTGCTAGCGGGGAGCTTGTCTACAATGAGCAGTTCTTC | CSASGELVYNEQFF
- | TRBJ1-2 | TRBV6-1 | - | TGTGCAACGATTATTCCGGGGGGGCGTGGTGGCTACACCTTC | CATIIPGGRGGYTF
- | TRBJ2-5 | TRBV6-1 | TRBD1 | TGTGCCAGCAGTGAACTGGGACAGGGATTGGAGACCCAGTACTTC | CASSELGQGLETQYF
few | TRBJ2-1 | TRBV6-5 | - | TGTGCCAGCAGTTACTCAGTGGGTCCCGGTGAGCAGTTCTTC | CASSYSVGPGEQFF
many | TRBJ2-5 | TRBV12-3/TRBV12-4 | - | TGTGCCAGCAGCCCAAACTCCGCCTGGAGGTACTTC | CASSPNSAWRYF
- | TRBJ1-6 | TRBV4-2 | - | TGTGCCAGCAGCCAATTACAGGAGAGCTCCTATAATTCACCCCTCCACTTT | CASSQLQESSYNSPLHF
few | TRBJ2-7 | TRBV9 | - | TGTGCCAGCAGCTCGCGCTACGAGCAGTACTTC | CASSSRYEQYF
few | TRBJ2-3 | TRBV9 | - | TGTGCCAGCAGCCCCAGACTCAGTCCGGATACGCAGTATTTT | CASSPRLSPDTQYF
- | TRBJ2-1 | TRBV14 | - | TGTGCCAGCAGCCAAGTAACGGGGGGCTACGCGATCTTC | CASSQVTGGYAIF
- | TRBJ1-2 | TRBV7-9 | - | TGTGCCAGCAGCTTACGGGGGACTGGCTACACCTTC | CASSLRGTGYTF
few | TRBJ1-2 | TRBV7-9 | TRBD1 | TGTGCCAGCACTGACACAGGGGATGGCTACACCTTC | CASTDTGDGYTF
- | TRBJ1-4 | TRBV6-1 | - | TGTGCCAGCAGTCTAACCGGGTCTCGGGGCCCTAATGAAAAACTGTTTTTT | CASSLTGSRGPNEKLFF
many | TRBJ2-7 | TRBV9 | TRBD2 | TGTGCCAGCACCCCAAGTCCTAGCGGCTACGAGCAGTACTTC | CASTPSPSGYEQYF
few | TRBJ1-1 | TRBV4-3 | TRBD1 | TGCGCCAGCAGTATCTCCGGGACAGGGAACACTGAAGCTTTCTTT | CASSISGTGNTEAFF
few | TRBJ2-2 | TRBV2 | TRBD2 | TGTGCCAGCAGTGAATTGCGGGGGGGCCGGAAGGCCGGGGAGCTGTTTTTT | CASSELRGGRKAGELFF
- | TRBJ1-2 | TRBV29-1 | - | TGCAGCGTTGAAGTGGCCGGGCAGGTCAACTATGGCTACACCTTC | CSVEVAGQVNYGYTF
many | TRBJ2-1 | TRBV12-3/TRBV12-4 | - | TGTGCCAGCGGGCCAGGAAATGAGCAGTTCTTC | CASGPGNEQFF
- | TRBJ2-7 | TRBV4-3 | - | TGCGCCAGCAGCCAAGAGGGAGGTTACGAGCAGTACTTC | CASSQEGGYEQYF
- | TRBJ1-4 | TRBV4-3 | - | TGCGCCAGCAGCCAAGACACCTTGGTATCAACTAATGAAAAACTGTTTTTT | CASSQDTLVSTNEKLFF
few | TRBJ1-4 | TRBV20-1 | - | TGCAGTGCTAGAGATCTGGACAGTAATGAAAAACTGTTTTTT | CSARDLDSNEKLFF
few | TRBJ1-1 | TRBV28 | TRBD1 | TGTGCCAGCAGCCGAGGCAAACAGGGGGGGAACACTGAAGCTTTCTTT | CASSRGKQGGNTEAFF
few | TRBJ2-3 | TRBV12-3/TRBV12-4 | - | TGTGCCAGCGCCGACACATTTACAGATACGCAGTATTTT | CASADTFTDTQYF
many | TRBJ2-3 | TRBV12-3/TRBV12-4 | TRBD1 | TGTGCCAGCAGTTCCCAGACAGGGGACATCACAGATACGCAGTATTTT | CASSSQTGDITDTQYF
- | TRBJ2-1 | TRBV5-1 | - | TGCGCCAGCAGCGTGGCATCGGCGCTAGTCTACAATGAGCAGTTCTTC | CASSVASALVYNEQFF